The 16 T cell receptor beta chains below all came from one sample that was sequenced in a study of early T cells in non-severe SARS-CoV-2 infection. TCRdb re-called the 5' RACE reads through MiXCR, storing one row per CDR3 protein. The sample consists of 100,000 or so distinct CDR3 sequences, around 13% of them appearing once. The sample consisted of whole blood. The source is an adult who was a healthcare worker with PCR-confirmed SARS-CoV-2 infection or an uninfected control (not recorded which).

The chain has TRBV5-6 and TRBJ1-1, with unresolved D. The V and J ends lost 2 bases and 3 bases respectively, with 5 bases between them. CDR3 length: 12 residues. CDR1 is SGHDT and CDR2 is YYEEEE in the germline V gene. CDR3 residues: CASSFSDTEAFF. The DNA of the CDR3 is TGTGCCAGCAGCTTCTCGGACACTGAAGCTTTCTTT.

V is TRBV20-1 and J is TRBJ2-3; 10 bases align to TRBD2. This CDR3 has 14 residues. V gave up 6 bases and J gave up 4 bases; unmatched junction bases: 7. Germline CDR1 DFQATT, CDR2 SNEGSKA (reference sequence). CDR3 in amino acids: CSAKAGGPSDTQYF. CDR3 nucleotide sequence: TGCAGTGCAAAAGCGGGAGGGCCCTCAGATACGCAGTATTTT.

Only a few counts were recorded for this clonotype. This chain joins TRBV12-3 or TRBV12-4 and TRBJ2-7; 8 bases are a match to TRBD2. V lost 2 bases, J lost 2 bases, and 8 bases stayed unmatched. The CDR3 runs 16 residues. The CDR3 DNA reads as TGTGCCAGCAGTTTACCGGGACTAGAGGGGACCTACGAGCAGTACTTC. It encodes CASSLPGLEGTYEQYF.

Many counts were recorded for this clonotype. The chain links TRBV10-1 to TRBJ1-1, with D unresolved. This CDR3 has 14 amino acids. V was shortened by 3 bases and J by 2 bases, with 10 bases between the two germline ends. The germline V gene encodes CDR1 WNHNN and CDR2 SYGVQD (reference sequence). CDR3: CASSDGGINTEAFF. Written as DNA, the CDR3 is TGCGCCAGCAGTGACGGTGGGATAAACACTGAAGCTTTCTTT.

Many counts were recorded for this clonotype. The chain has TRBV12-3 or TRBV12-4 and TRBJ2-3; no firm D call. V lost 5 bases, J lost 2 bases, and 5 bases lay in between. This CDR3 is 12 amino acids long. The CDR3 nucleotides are TGTGCCAGCAGTCCCTCCACAGATACGCAGTATTTT. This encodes CASSPSTDTQYF.

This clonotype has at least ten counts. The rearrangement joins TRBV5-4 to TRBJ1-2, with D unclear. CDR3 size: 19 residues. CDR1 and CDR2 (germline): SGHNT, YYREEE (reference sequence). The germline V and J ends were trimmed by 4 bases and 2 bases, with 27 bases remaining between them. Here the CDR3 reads CASSPVVTGPESPNYGYTF. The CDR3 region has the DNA TGTGCCAGCAGCCCGGTCGTAACCGGGCCAGAAAGCCCGAACTATGGCTACACCTTC. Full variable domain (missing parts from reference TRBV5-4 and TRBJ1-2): ETGVTQSPTHLIKTRGQQVTLRCSSQSGHNTVSWYQQALGQGPQFIFQYYREEENGRGNFPPRFSGLQFPNYSSELNVNALELDDSALYLCASSPVVTGPESPNYGYTFGSGTRLTVV.

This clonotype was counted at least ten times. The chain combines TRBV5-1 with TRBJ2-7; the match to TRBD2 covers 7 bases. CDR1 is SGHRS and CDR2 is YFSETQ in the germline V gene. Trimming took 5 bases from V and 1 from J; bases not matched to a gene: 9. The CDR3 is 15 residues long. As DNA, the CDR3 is TGCGCCAGCAGTGCCCAGCGGGAAGAATCCTACGAGCAGTACTTC. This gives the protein CASSAQREESYEQYF.

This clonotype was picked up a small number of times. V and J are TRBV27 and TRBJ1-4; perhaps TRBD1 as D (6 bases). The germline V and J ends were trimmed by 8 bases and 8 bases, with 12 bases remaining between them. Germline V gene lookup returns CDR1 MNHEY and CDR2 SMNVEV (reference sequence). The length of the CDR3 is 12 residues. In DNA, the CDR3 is TGTGCCAGCGGGTTCAGGGGCGAAAAACTGTTTTTT. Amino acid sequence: CASGFRGEKLFF.

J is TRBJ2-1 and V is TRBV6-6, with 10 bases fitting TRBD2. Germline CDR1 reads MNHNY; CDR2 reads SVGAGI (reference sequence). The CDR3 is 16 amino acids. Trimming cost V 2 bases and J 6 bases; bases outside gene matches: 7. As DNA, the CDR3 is TGTGCCAGCAGTTACGCGGATCTAGCGGGAGCCAATGAGCAGTTCTTC. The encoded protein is CASSYADLAGANEQFF.

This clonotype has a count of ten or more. CDR3 region: CAIAGTAYEQYF. The CDR3 DNA is TGTGCCATCGCCGGGACGGCCTACGAGCAGTACTTC. This chain joins TRBV10-3 and TRBJ2-7; D is possibly TRBD1 or TRBD2 (5 bases each). The CDR3 is made up of 12 amino acids. The germline V and J ends were trimmed by 8 bases and 2 bases, with 10 bases remaining between them. Germline CDR1 is ENHRY and CDR2 is SYGVKD.

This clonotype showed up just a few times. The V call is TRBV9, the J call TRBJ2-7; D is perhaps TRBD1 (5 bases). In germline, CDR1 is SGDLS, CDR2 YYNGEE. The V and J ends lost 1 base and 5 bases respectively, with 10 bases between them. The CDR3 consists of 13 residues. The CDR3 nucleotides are TGTGCCAGCAGCGTAACACAGGTAGACGAGCAGTACTTC. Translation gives CASSVTQVDEQYF.

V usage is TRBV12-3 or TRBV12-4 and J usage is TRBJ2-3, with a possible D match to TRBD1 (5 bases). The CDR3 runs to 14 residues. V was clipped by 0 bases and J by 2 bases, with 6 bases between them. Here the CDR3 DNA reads TGTGCCAGCAGTTTAGCGGGGCTCACAGATACGCAGTATTTT. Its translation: CASSLAGLTDTQYF.

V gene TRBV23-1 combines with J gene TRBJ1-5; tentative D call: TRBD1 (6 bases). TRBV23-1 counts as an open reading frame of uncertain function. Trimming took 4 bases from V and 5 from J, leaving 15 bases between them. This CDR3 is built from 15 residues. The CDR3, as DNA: TGCGCCAGCAGTCCCTGGACAGACAAATATCAGCCCCAGCATTTT. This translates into CASSPWTDKYQPQHF.

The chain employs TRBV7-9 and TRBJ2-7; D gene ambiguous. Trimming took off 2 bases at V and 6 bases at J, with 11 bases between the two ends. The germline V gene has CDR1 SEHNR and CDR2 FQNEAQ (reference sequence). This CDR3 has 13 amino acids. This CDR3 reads CASSLKNWPEQYF. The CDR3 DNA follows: TGTGCCAGCAGCTTAAAAAACTGGCCCGAGCAGTACTTC.

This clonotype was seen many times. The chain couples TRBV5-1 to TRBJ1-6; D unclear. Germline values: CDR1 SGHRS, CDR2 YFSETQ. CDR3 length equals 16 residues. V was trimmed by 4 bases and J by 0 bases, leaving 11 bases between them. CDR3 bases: TGCGCCAGCAGCCTCTTGGGAGACTCCTATAATTCACCCCTCCACTTT. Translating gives CASSLLGDSYNSPLHF.

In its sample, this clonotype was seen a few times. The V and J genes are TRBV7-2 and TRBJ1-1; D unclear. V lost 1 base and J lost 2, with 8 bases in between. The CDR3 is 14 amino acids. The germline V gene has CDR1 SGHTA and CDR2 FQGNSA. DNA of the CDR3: TGTGCCAGCAGCTTAGAGAGGATTAACACTGAAGCTTTCTTT. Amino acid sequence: CASSLERINTEAFF.